This section outlines one T cell receptor (beta chain) sequence together with its context. Its antigen remains unknown. TCR beta libraries used roughly 2.2 micrograms of genomic DNA from cryopreserved PBMCs. Generated by immunoSEQ multiplex PCR, the TCRdb table keeps only in-frame clones and is missing some. The table lists under 300,000 clones, under 80% of them singletons. Germline assignment: CDR1 SGHTA and CDR2 FQGNSA. The CDR3 has 16 amino acids. The V end was cut by 2 bases, the J end by 5 bases, with 16 bases between. The data belong to a study of cytotoxic CD8 clonotypes in ibrutinib-treated CLL. The wider study: Timing of response sample collection was a median roughly twelve months after treatment start, with a range of 6 to 36. Study results and caveats: Sustained-remission and progressing patients' sampling times differed.

This receptor was obtained from a human donor with chronic lymphocytic leukemia. This chain joins TRBV7-2 and TRBJ2-1; D gene ambiguous. Here the sequenced sample was PBMCs, taken after 24 months of ibrutinib treatment. In DNA, the CDR3 is TGTGCCAGCAGCTTAAATCCCCCCGGCAACGACAATGAGCAGTTCTTC. Amino acids: CASSLNPPGNDNEQFF.